This T cell receptor (beta chain) emerged from a study of neoadjuvant anti-PD-1 for oral cavity cancer. Study context: Around day 43, patients without progression received a fourth nivolumab dose before surgery.

Time point described: after neoadjuvant nivolumab, at surgical resection. These newly diagnosed stage II-IVA oral cavity squamous cell carcinoma patients had no prior systemic or radiation treatment. Analysis of PBMCs was direct, with no culture step. Generated by immunoSEQ multiplex PCR, the TCRdb table keeps only in-frame clones and is missing some. The profile shows approximately 10,000 clones, approximately 59% of them singletons. The CDR3 runs 14 residues. Germline V gene lookup returns CDR1 MNHEY and CDR2 SMNVEV (reference sequence). Trimming left V 5 bases short and J 4 bases short, with 15 bases between.

The clonotype was recovered from a person between 40 and 80 years old with oral cavity squamous cell carcinoma. V is TRBV27 and J is TRBJ2-7; D tentatively fits TRBD1 or TRBD2 (6 bases each). Source: PBMCs, taken after nivolumab (anti-PD-1) treatment. CDR3 nucleotides: TGTGCCAGCAGTCGAACGGGGGCCTTGTACGAGCAGTACTTC. Translated, it gives CASSRTGALYEQYF.